This entry lists 3 T cell receptor beta chains sequenced from one sample in a study of cytomegalovirus exposure and HLA in healthy donors. PCR was performed using 60 Vbeta and 13 Jbeta primers. The method was immunoSEQ multiplex PCR; TCRdb's version includes in-frame clones alone and lacks a portion of them. The sample has roughly 200,000 clones; 77% are singletons. The specimen sequenced was PBMCs. The receptors here all came from a woman aged 55 to 70 in good health and CMV-seropositive.

This sequence joins TRBV11-2 and TRBJ2-1; 11 bases line up with TRBD2. The length of the CDR3 is 18 residues. Germline V gene data show CDR1 as SGHAT and CDR2 as FQNNGV. Unmatched junction bases numbered 7, after V lost 0 bases and J lost 3 bases. The CDR3 DNA follows: TGTGCCAGCAGCTTAGATGCGCTAGCGGGAGGTCTCTACAATGAGCAGTTCTTC. It specifies CASSLDALAGGLYNEQFF.

The CDR3 spells CASSQASARGGTDTQYF. CDR3 in DNA: TGTGCCAGCAGCCAGGCCTCTGCCAGGGGGGGCACAGATACGCAGTATTTT. The rearrangement uses TRBV5-4 and TRBJ2-3; the D gene is possibly TRBD1 (7 bases). This CDR3 contains 17 residues. CDR1 and CDR2 (germline): SGHNT, YYREEE (reference sequence). The germline V and J ends were trimmed by 4 bases and 1 base, with 19 bases remaining between them. Full variable domain (remainder filled in from reference TRBV5-4 and TRBJ2-3): ETGVTQSPTHLIKTRGQQVTLRCSSQSGHNTVSWYQQALGQGPQFIFQYYREEENGRGNFPPRFSGLQFPNYSSELNVNALELDDSALYLCASSQASARGGTDTQYFGPGTRLTVL.

This rearrangement joins TRBV10-3 to TRBJ1-5; D perhaps matches TRBD1 (5 bases). Trimming removed 5 bases at V and 7 bases at J, with 12 bases between. CDR1 is ENHRY, CDR2 SYGVKD, per germline. CDR3 length: 13 amino acids. CDR3 bases: TGTGCCATCAGTCAGGACACACGACAGCCCCAGCATTTT. Translation: CAISQDTRQPQHF.